This passage covers 29 T cell receptor beta chains from one sample sequenced in a study of Ad26.COV2.S vaccination and SARS-CoV-2 variants. Treatment denoted: about 20 received Ad26.COV2.S at low or high dose, single or two shots; about five received placebo; per-sample allocation not given. Vaccine and placebo recipients were sampled on day 63 after the first injection. Generated by immunoSEQ multiplex PCR, the TCRdb table keeps only in-frame clones and is missing some. The sample includes some 460,000 clones, roughly nine tenths of them seen just once. Source: peripheral blood, taken in a trial of Ad26.COV2.S vaccine versus placebo. The receptors shown here come from a person between 18 and 60 years old who received the Ad26.COV2.S COVID-19 vaccine or a placebo.

The gene calls are TRBV5-1 and TRBJ1-3; tentative D call: TRBD1 (6 bases). CDR3 length: 14 residues. V was trimmed by 4 bases and J by 7 bases, leaving 15 bases between them. CDR1 SGHRS and CDR2 YFSETQ come from the germline V gene. CDR3 sequence: CASSPETGRNTIYF. The CDR3, as DNA: TGCGCCAGCAGCCCTGAGACAGGACGGAACACCATATATTTT.

This chain joins TRBV3-1 (or the pseudogene TRBV3-2) and TRBJ2-5; the D gene is possibly TRBD1 (5 bases). This CDR3 region has 13 residues. In germline, CDR1 is LGHDT, CDR2 YNNKEL (reference sequence). Trimming took 4 bases from V and 5 from J, leaving 11 bases between them. CDR3: CASSRRRGETQYF. DNA for the CDR3: TGTGCCAGCAGCCGGCGAAGGGGCGAGACCCAGTACTTC.

There are a few counts of this clone. This chain links TRBV7-9 with TRBJ2-7; the D gene is possibly TRBD1 (5 bases). Trimming stripped 5 bases from V and 2 bases from J, with 13 bases between. The germline gives CDR1 SEHNR, CDR2 FQNEAQ (reference sequence). The CDR3 has 14 amino acids. In nucleotides, the CDR3 is TGTGCCAGCAGCCAGGGCTTTAGACCCTACGAGCAGTACTTC. Amino acid sequence: CASSQGFRPYEQYF.

The rearrangement uses TRBV5-1 and TRBJ1-5; D not certain. This CDR3 comprises 14 residues. The germline V and J ends were trimmed by 0 bases and 3 bases, with 7 bases remaining between them. Germline lookup yields CDR1 SGHRS and CDR2 YFSETQ. The CDR3 DNA sequence: TGCGCCAGCAGCTTGGAGGGATACAATCAGCCCCAGCATTTT. This encodes CASSLEGYNQPQHF. Full variable domain (remainder filled in from reference TRBV5-1 and TRBJ1-5): KAGVTQTPRYLIKTRGQQVTLSCSPISGHRSVSWYQQTPGQGLQFLFEYFSETQRNKGNFPGRFSGRQFSNSRSEMNVSTLELGDSALYLCASSLEGYNQPQHFGDGTRLSIL.

The chain links TRBV19 to TRBJ1-1; 9 nucleotides align to TRBD1. The CDR3 has 14 residues. Germline V lookup: CDR1 LNHDA, CDR2 SQIVND (reference sequence). V shed 5 bases, J shed 6 bases, and the junction held 7 bases outside the gene matches. The CDR3 spells CASSVDRGEAEAFF. The CDR3 nucleotides are TGTGCCAGTAGTGTCGACAGGGGGGAGGCTGAAGCTTTCTTT.

The chain carries TRBV29-1 and TRBJ2-1; unclear D gene. This CDR3 has 13 residues. Trimming pared 2 bases from V and 7 bases from J, leaving 12 bases between. Germline CDR1 reads SQVTM; CDR2 reads ANQGSEA. The CDR3 sequence: CSVEYGEANEQFF. As DNA, the CDR3 is TGCAGCGTTGAATACGGTGAGGCGAATGAGCAGTTCTTC.

This clone was picked up many times. The gene calls are TRBV25-1 and TRBJ2-7; maybe TRBD2 (6 bases). V was cut by 3 bases and J by 5 bases, with 14 bases left in between. Germline V lookup: CDR1 MGHDK, CDR2 SYGVNS. CDR3 length: 14 residues. In DNA form, the CDR3 reads TGTGCCAGCAGTGAGGGCGGGGAGGCCAACGAGCAGTACTTC. Protein sequence: CASSEGGEANEQYF.

V and J are TRBV6-5 and TRBJ2-1; 7 nucleotides align to TRBD1. J was trimmed by 2 bases and V by 4 bases; bases with no gene match: 5. Germline assignment: CDR1 MNHEY and CDR2 SVGAGI. CDR3 length equals 15 residues. CDR3 DNA: TGTGCCAGCAGTTTTGATGGACAGGCCTACAATGAGCAGTTCTTC. The encoded protein is CASSFDGQAYNEQFF.

The chain combines TRBV27 with TRBJ2-1; TRBD2 is a possible D gene (6 bases). The CDR3 totals 16 residues. V lost 2 bases, J lost 6 bases, and 17 bases lay in between. Germline-derived CDR1 and CDR2 are MNHEY and SMNVEV (reference sequence). The CDR3 spells CASSLGFGAGPNEQFF. The CDR3 coding sequence is TGTGCCAGCAGTTTAGGTTTTGGAGCGGGCCCCAATGAGCAGTTCTTC.

This rearrangement joins TRBV7-3 to TRBJ1-6, with D uncertain. Looked up from germline, CDR1 is SGHTA and CDR2 is FQGTGA. CDR3 size: 15 residues. Trimming pared 0 bases from V and 0 bases from J, leaving 3 bases between. In nucleotides, the CDR3 is TGTGCCAGCAGCTTAACGGACTCCTATAATTCACCCCTCCACTTT. Translation gives CASSLTDSYNSPLHF.

The chain uses TRBV2 and TRBJ1-6; D gene ambiguous. Germline assignment: CDR1 SNHLY and CDR2 FYNNEI. The CDR3 has 14 residues. The V gene lost 4 bases and the J gene lost 6 bases, with 10 bases spanning the gap. DNA for the CDR3: TGTGCCAGCAGTGCCCCAGATTCTAATTCACCCCTCCACTTT. Encoded protein: CASSAPDSNSPLHF.

V gene TRBV2 combines with J gene TRBJ1-1, with D unclear. Germline CDR1 reads SNHLY; CDR2 reads FYNNEI. This CDR3 spans 11 amino acids. The ends were cut back, 6 bases at V and 0 bases at J, with 2 bases in the middle. The CDR3 DNA follows: TGTGCCAGCAGGGTGAACACTGAAGCTTTCTTT. Protein: CASRVNTEAFF.

The chain links TRBV5-1 to TRBJ1-2; D is undetermined. Germline lookup yields CDR1 SGHRS and CDR2 YFSETQ. The length of the CDR3 is 14 residues. V was pared by 3 bases and J by 8 bases, with 17 bases between. The DNA for the CDR3 is TGCGCCAGCAGCTCAAGAGATGGACTGGGAGGCTACACCTTC. This encodes CASSSRDGLGGYTF.

This chain uses TRBV6-5 with TRBJ1-2; D is ambiguous. The CDR3 is made up of 13 amino acids. Germline CDR1 reads MNHEY; CDR2 reads SVGAGI. Trimming stripped 4 bases from V and 6 bases from J, with 12 bases between. CDR3 sequence (DNA): TGTGCCAGCAGTTCGGTCAGATTACATGGCTACACCTTC. It specifies CASSSVRLHGYTF.

This clone occurred a few times. This rearrangement joins TRBV18 to TRBJ2-7; D is uncertain. This CDR3 has 16 amino acids. CDR1 and CDR2 from the germline V gene are KGHSH and LQKENI. V dropped 1 base and J dropped 0 bases, with 13 bases sitting between them. CDR3 DNA: TGTGCCAGCTCACCACGTTTAAGCGTTGACTCCTACGAGCAGTACTTC. This codes for CASSPRLSVDSYEQYF.

This chain connects TRBV5-1 to TRBJ1-1; D possibly corresponds to TRBD1 (5 bases). Trimming took off 2 bases at V and 1 base at J, with 9 bases between the two ends. In germline, CDR1 is SGHRS, CDR2 YFSETQ. The CDR3 sequence is 14 residues long. CDR3 bases: TGCGCCAGCAGCTTCCCGACAGCGAACACTGAAGCTTTCTTT. Translated: CASSFPTANTEAFF. The full variable domain, completed using reference TRBV5-1 and TRBJ1-1, is KAGVTQTPRYLIKTRGQQVTLSCSPISGHRSVSWYQQTPGQGLQFLFEYFSETQRNKGNFPGRFSGRQFSNSRSEMNVSTLELGDSALYLCASSFPTANTEAFFGQGTRLTVV.

CDR3 in DNA: TGTGCCAGCAGTTTAATGGGGACTAGCTCCTATAATTCACCCCTCCACTTT. This codes for CASSLMGTSSYNSPLHF. The V and J genes are TRBV27 and TRBJ1-6, with a possible D match to TRBD1 (5 bases). Looked up from germline, CDR1 is MNHEY and CDR2 is SMNVEV (reference sequence). CDR3 size: 17 residues. Trimming took 2 bases from V and 0 from J, leaving 11 bases between them.

This clone was detected once. V is TRBV2 and J is TRBJ2-7; tentatively, D is TRBD1 (5 bases). V was shortened by 2 bases and J by 3 bases, with 11 bases between the two germline ends. The CDR3 runs 14 residues. CDR1 and CDR2 (germline): SNHLY, FYNNEI. The CDR3 DNA is TGTGCCAGCAGTGAATCCAGACAGTACTACGAGCAGTACTTC. It codes for CASSESRQYYEQYF.

The chain couples TRBV5-4 to TRBJ1-1, with TRBD1 identical over 7 bases. Unmatched junction bases numbered 12, after V lost 4 bases and J lost 3 bases. This CDR3 is 16 amino acids long. Germline V gene lookup returns CDR1 SGHNT and CDR2 YYREEE (reference sequence). The DNA for the CDR3 is TGTGCCAGCAGCCCAGACCCAAAGGGGGCTTACACTGAAGCTTTCTTT. The encoded protein is CASSPDPKGAYTEAFF. Full variable domain (missing parts from reference TRBV5-4 and TRBJ1-1): ETGVTQSPTHLIKTRGQQVTLRCSSQSGHNTVSWYQQALGQGPQFIFQYYREEENGRGNFPPRFSGLQFPNYSSELNVNALELDDSALYLCASSPDPKGAYTEAFFGQGTRLTVV.

This chain connects TRBV6-5 to TRBJ1-5; 11 bases match TRBD1. With V trimmed by 6 bases and J by 7 bases, 5 bases remained unmatched. This CDR3 spans 14 amino acids. CDR1 is MNHEY and CDR2 is SVGAGI in the germline V gene. The CDR3 is CASSRGQGGQPQHF. In DNA, the CDR3 is TGTGCCAGCAGCCGGGGACAGGGGGGCCAGCCCCAGCATTTT.

The rearrangement joins TRBV7-6 to TRBJ2-1; 14 bases align to TRBD2. CDR3 length: 16 amino acids. The V gene end was trimmed by 4 bases and the J gene end by 8 bases; junction bases not matched to a gene: 7. Germline CDR1 and CDR2: SGHVS and FNYEAQ. CDR3 coding DNA: TGTGCCAGCAGCTCTCGACTAGCGGGGGGGAGGGATGAGCAGTTCTTC. As protein: CASSSRLAGGRDEQFF.

The chain has TRBV7-8 and TRBJ2-7; 8 nucleotides agree with TRBD1. CDR3 length: 19 amino acids. Per the germline V gene, CDR1 is SGHVS and CDR2 is FQNEAQ. V shed 0 bases, J shed 6 bases, and the junction held 19 bases outside the gene matches. The CDR3 DNA reads as TGTGCCAGCAGCTTAGCGGTGGTTGGACAGGGTTTTTATCCCCTCGAGCAGTACTTC. Its translation is CASSLAVVGQGFYPLEQYF.

The V call is TRBV7-2, the J call TRBJ1-3; D call uncertain. CDR1 and CDR2 from the germline V gene are SGHTA and FQGNSA. This CDR3 region has 13 residues. Trimming cost V 6 bases and J 0 bases, with 6 bases left between them. The CDR3 sequence: CASRQSSGNTIYF. The DNA of the CDR3 is TGTGCCAGCAGACAGAGCTCTGGAAACACCATATATTTT.

This chain connects TRBV15 to TRBJ1-2; 8 bases map to TRBD1. From germline, CDR1 is LNHNV and CDR2 YYDKDF (reference sequence). V shed 11 bases, J shed 3 bases, and the junction held 5 bases outside the gene matches. There are 12 residues in the CDR3. The CDR3 bases are TGTGCCGCGGGGACAGGCTACTATGGCTACACCTTC. It encodes CAAGTGYYGYTF.

The genes are TRBV13 and TRBJ1-1; D is ambiguous. Germline-derived CDR1 and CDR2 are PRHDT and FYEKMQ (reference sequence). Between the trimmed V and J ends, which lost 3 bases and 1 base, there was a span of 9 bases. The CDR3 has 14 residues. In DNA, the CDR3 is TGTGCCAGCAGCTTGAATTCACGGAACACTGAAGCTTTCTTT. Protein: CASSLNSRNTEAFF.

The rearrangement uses TRBV7-8 and TRBJ2-1, with D tentatively TRBD1 or TRBD2 (6 bases each). This CDR3 has 16 residues. Germline V gene lookup returns CDR1 SGHVS and CDR2 FQNEAQ. Trimming shortened V by 5 bases and J by 6 bases, and 20 bases separated the two germline ends. The CDR3 spells CASSARREGGGNEQFF. The CDR3 region has the DNA TGTGCCAGCAGCGCTCGGAGGGAAGGGGGAGGCAATGAGCAGTTCTTC.

This clone appeared a few times. The chain has TRBV10-3 and TRBJ1-2; D is uncertain. The V end was cut by 3 bases, the J end by 8 bases, with 10 bases between. The CDR3 contains 12 residues. Germline CDR1 and CDR2: ENHRY and SYGVKD. CDR3 DNA: TGTGCCATCAGTGATCCAGCGGGAGGCTACACCTTC. It specifies CAISDPAGGYTF.

The CDR3 reads CSVGTVYTGELFF. Here the CDR3 DNA reads TGCAGCGTTGGGACAGTGTACACCGGGGAGCTGTTTTTT. The V call is TRBV29-1, the J call TRBJ2-2; tentatively, D is TRBD1 (6 bases). The CDR3 is 13 amino acids. Trimming pared 4 bases from V and 3 bases from J, leaving 9 bases between. Germline lookup yields CDR1 SQVTM and CDR2 ANQGSEA.

The chain links TRBV9 to TRBJ2-7; TRBD1 matches at 8 bases. V was clipped by 0 bases and J by 1 base; unmatched bases: 6. The CDR3 loop spans 16 amino acids. CDR1 is SGDLS and CDR2 is YYNGEE in the germline V gene. CDR3 region: CASSVAPGGRSYEQYF. The CDR3 DNA follows: TGTGCCAGCAGCGTAGCACCAGGGGGCCGTTCCTACGAGCAGTACTTC.